The entry below describes one T cell receptor (delta chain). The antigen this receptor binds is unknown. TCRdb's entry gives the protein of a much larger clone, which mismatches this DNA's translation at residue 5, likely from a read error; the protein reported here is translated from the DNA. The instrument was an Illumina MiSeq. Identical DNA sequences were merged into single rows after TCRdb reprocessed the public reads with CATT. In this sample the table shows 4,000 to 5,000 delta-chain clones, 6.2% of which occur a single time. About a sixth of the sample goes to the ten largest clones. The germline V end is reduced by 3 bases and the J end by 0 bases; junction bases left unmatched: 5. The CDR3 covers 18 residues, taking in both the cysteine and the phenylalanine. CDR3 DNA only is kept here, 54 bases in frame from base 1. CDR1 and CDR2, per the germline V gene, are GEAIGNYY and EKD. These data come from a study of gamma-delta chains in newborns, infants, children (dated by TCRdb to between 2018 and 2021). In terms of the full investigation: According to the study title, microbial exposure causes polyclonal expansion of innate gammadelta T cells right after birth. Right after human newborns were born, the researchers looked at the way microbial exposure shaped their populations of innate gammadelta T cells.

The V and J segments used are TRDV2 and TRDJ3, with 9 central nucleotides matching TRDD3. The sequencing sample was made of blood. The clonotype originates from a child who was a newborn, infant or young child, either healthy, febrile or measles-vaccinated (not recorded which). Here is the DNA: TGTGCCTGTGACGCCTACTGGGGGAGCTCCTGGGACACCCGACAGATGTTTTTC. This is translated as CACDAYWGSSWDTRQMFF.